Listed below are T cell receptor beta chains from one sample, sequenced in a study of early T cells in non-severe SARS-CoV-2 infection. A single record per CDR3 protein comes from TCRdb applying MiXCR to the 5' RACE reads. The data contain approximately 69,000 distinct CDR3 sequences, about an eighth of them singletons. The sequenced material came from whole blood. The receptors originated from an adult who was a healthcare worker with PCR-confirmed SARS-CoV-2 infection or an uninfected control (not recorded which). CDR3s include the opening cysteine and the closing phenylalanine or tryptophan. A D gene is named only where the DNA matches it firmly. Where a row states a size, it is once, few, many or the class of an expanded clone; other rows omit it.

.,TRBJ1-1,many,TRBV5-5,16,CASSRPNPQLNTEAFF,TGTGCCAGCAGCCGACCGAATCCACAGCTGAACACTGAAGCTTTCTTT
.,TRBJ1-2,many,TRBV29-1,12,CSVESGNTGYTF,TGCAGCGTTGAATCTGGGAATACTGGCTACACCTTC
TRBD2,TRBJ2-7,few,TRBV20-1,14,CSATLAGGPGEQYF,TGCAGTGCGACCCTAGCGGGAGGGCCGGGGGAGCAGTACTTC
.,TRBJ1-2,many,TRBV6-1,13,CASQPGTEESYTF,TGTGCCAGCCAACCCGGGACCGAGGAGAGCTACACCTTC
.,TRBJ2-5,many,TRBV21-1,17,CASSTTGISGCQETQYF,TGTGCCAGCAGCACTACAGGGATCTCGGGGTGCCAAGAGACCCAGTACTTC
.,TRBJ2-3,.,TRBV15,14,CATSKRAVTDTQYF,TGTGCCACCAGCAAGAGGGCAGTTACAGATACGCAGTATTTT
.,TRBJ2-7,many,TRBV3-1,13,CASRRGVAYEQYF,TGTGCCAGCAGAAGGGGTGTCGCCTACGAGCAGTACTTC
TRBD2,TRBJ2-1,.,TRBV27,16,CASSSQGLAGHNEQFF,TGTGCCAGCAGTAGCCAGGGACTAGCGGGCCACAATGAGCAGTTCTTC
TRBD2,TRBJ2-7,many,TRBV6-2/TRBV6-3,15,CASSYGTSGSDEQYF,TGTGCCAGCAGTTACGGGACTAGCGGGAGCGACGAGCAGTACTTC
.,TRBJ2-7,many,TRBV27,13,CASRRASSYEQYF,TGTGCCAGCAGACGGGCTAGCTCCTACGAGCAGTACTTC
.,TRBJ2-1,few,TRBV5-4,15,CASSLPGRGGNEQFF,TGTGCCAGCAGCTTGCCTGGGAGGGGGGGTAATGAGCAGTTCTTC
.,TRBJ1-1,.,TRBV29-1,13,CSVGTVMNTEAFF,TGCAGCGTGGGGACTGTTATGAACACTGAAGCTTTCTTT
.,TRBJ1-1,few,TRBV27,15,CASSPPGRRSTEAFF,TGTGCCAGCAGTCCCCCGGGGAGGCGCAGCACTGAAGCTTTCTTT
.,TRBJ1-4,many,TRBV6-5,16,CASSMGYRLGGEKLFF,TGTGCCAGCAGCATGGGGTACAGGCTGGGGGGTGAAAAACTGTTTTTT
.,TRBJ2-7,.,TRBV3-1,14,CASSQGHAENEQYF,TGTGCCAGCAGCCAAGGTCACGCCGAGAACGAGCAGTACTTC
.,TRBJ2-2,many,TRBV7-3,16,CASSLHSASNTGELFF,TGTGCCAGCAGCTTACACTCAGCATCGAACACCGGGGAGCTGTTTTTT
.,TRBJ1-1,many,TRBV11-2,15,CASSLGSRGNTEAFF,TGTGCCAGCAGCTTAGGGAGCAGGGGTAACACTGAAGCTTTCTTT
TRBD1,TRBJ1-2,.,TRBV29-1,13,CSVEGQGTYGYTF,TGCAGCGTTGAGGGACAGGGGACCTATGGCTACACCTTC
.,TRBJ2-6,many,TRBV7-9,15,CASSPRVSGANVLTF,TGTGCCAGCAGCCCAAGGGTATCCGGGGCCAACGTCCTGACTTTC
.,TRBJ2-1,many,TRBV7-6,13,CASSLAWGGEQFF,TGTGCCAGCAGCTTAGCTTGGGGAGGTGAGCAGTTCTTC
.,TRBJ1-2,many,TRBV3-1,16,CASSQDVIGRNYGYTF,TGTGCCAGCAGCCAAGATGTTATCGGACGGAACTATGGCTACACCTTC
.,TRBJ2-1,few,TRBV10-3,15,CAIDAGLTSYNEQFF,TGTGCCATCGACGCGGGACTCACATCCTACAATGAGCAGTTCTTC
.,TRBJ1-5,many,TRBV29-1,13,CSALDGTNQPQHF,TGCAGCGCTCTGGACGGGACAAATCAGCCCCAGCATTTT
TRBD1,TRBJ2-1,.,TRBV29-1,12,CSAKQGSNEQFF,TGCAGCGCAAAACAGGGGTCAAATGAGCAGTTCTTC
.,TRBJ1-4,few,TRBV6-2/TRBV6-3,14,CASSYPSDGEKLFF,TGTGCCAGCAGTTACCCGTCGGACGGGGAAAAACTGTTTTTT
.,TRBJ2-5,few,TRBV30,14,CAWSAGRYQETQYF,TGTGCCTGGAGTGCGGGGAGGTACCAAGAGACCCAGTACTTC
.,TRBJ2-3,.,TRBV7-6,14,CASSFRLTTDTQYF,TGTGCCAGCAGCTTTAGGCTCACCACAGATACGCAGTATTTT
TRBD1,TRBJ2-1,.,TRBV19,14,CASSIGTGKNEQFF,TGTGCCAGTAGTATAGGGACAGGGAAGAATGAGCAGTTCTTC
.,TRBJ2-7,.,TRBV5-1,15,CASSSVLGGSYEQYF,TGCGCCAGCAGCAGTGTCCTCGGGGGCTCCTACGAGCAGTACTTC
.,TRBJ1-2,.,TRBV4-1,13,CASSLRLGYGYTF,TGCGCCAGCAGCCTGAGGCTAGGGTATGGCTACACCTTC
TRBD2,TRBJ2-4,.,TRBV20-1,13,CSARVSGTNIQYF,TGCAGTGCTAGAGTCAGCGGGACGAACATTCAGTACTTC
.,TRBJ2-7,few,TRBV29-1,11,CSGVLGYEQYF,TGCAGCGGGGTTTTGGGATACGAGCAGTACTTC
.,TRBJ1-1,few,TRBV5-1,16,CASSLAVVATNTEAFF,TGCGCCAGCAGCTTGGCCGTGGTAGCAACGAACACTGAAGCTTTCTTT
.,TRBJ2-3,many,TRBV6-1,13,CASTGDLTDTQYF,TGTGCCAGCACGGGGGACTTGACAGATACGCAGTATTTT
TRBD1,TRBJ2-6,.,TRBV11-2,15,CASSLPAGGRRVLTF,TGTGCCAGCAGCCTACCCGCAGGGGGCCGCCGCGTCCTGACTTTC
.,TRBJ2-5,.,TRBV7-2,15,CASSLAGGVQETQYF,TGTGCCAGCAGCTTAGCAGGCGGGGTCCAAGAGACCCAGTACTTC
.,TRBJ2-7,.,TRBV5-5,15,CASSLRDMLSYEQYF,TGTGCCAGCAGCTTAAGGGACATGCTTTCCTACGAGCAGTACTTC
.,TRBJ1-3,many,TRBV30,13,CAWSRTVRNTIYF,TGTGCCTGGAGCAGGACAGTGAGAAACACCATATATTTT
.,TRBJ1-2,many,TRBV6-5,15,CASSYSTGGPYGYTF,TGTGCCAGCAGTTACTCGACCGGCGGGCCCTATGGCTACACCTTC
TRBD2,TRBJ2-7,few,TRBV29-1,13,CSVGGLAGGEQYF,TGCAGCGTAGGAGGACTAGCGGGGGGCGAGCAGTACTTC